The source of this TCR beta chain is a study of PD-1 blockade in classical Hodgkin lymphoma. Study results and caveats: The authors have not defined what causes the repertoire differences, possibly disease activity or prior therapy.

Using immunoSEQ multiplex PCR, the repertoire was profiled, and TCRdb retains in-frame clones only, with some absent. Of 19,000 or so clones listed, 87% are singletons. Comments on this clone: Its target is unknown.

The CDR3 sequence is 13 residues long. Trimming took 4 bases from V and 6 from J; bases not matched to a gene: 3. Germline CDR1 is SGHRS and CDR2 is YFSETQ. Time point reported: newly diagnosed, previously untreated cHL patient sample. Applied to thawed PBMCs, magnetic negative selection was the method used to isolate CD8+ T cells. This sequence joins TRBV5-1 and TRBJ1-4, with TRBD1 matching over 7 bases. The source is a human donor with classical Hodgkin lymphoma. Specimen: CD8+ T cells from blood. CDR3 loop: CASSGDSHEKLFF. DNA of the CDR3: TGCGCCAGCAGCGGGGACAGCCATGAAAAACTGTTTTTT. The full variable domain, completed using reference TRBV5-1 and TRBJ1-4, is KAGVTQTPRYLIKTRGQQVTLSCSPISGHRSVSWYQQTPGQGLQFLFEYFSETQRNKGNFPGRFSGRQFSNSRSEMNVSTLELGDSALYLCASSGDSHEKLFFGSGTQLSVL.